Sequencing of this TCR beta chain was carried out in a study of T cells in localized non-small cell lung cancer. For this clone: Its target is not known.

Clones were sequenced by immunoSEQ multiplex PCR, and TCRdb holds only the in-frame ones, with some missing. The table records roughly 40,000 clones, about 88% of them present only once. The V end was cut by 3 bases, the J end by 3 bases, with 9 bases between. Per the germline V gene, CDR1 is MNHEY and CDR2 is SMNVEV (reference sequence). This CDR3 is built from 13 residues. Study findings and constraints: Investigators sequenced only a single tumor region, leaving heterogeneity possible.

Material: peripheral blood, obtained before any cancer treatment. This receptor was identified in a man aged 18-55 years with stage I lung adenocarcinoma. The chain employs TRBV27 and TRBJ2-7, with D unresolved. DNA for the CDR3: TGTGCCAGCAGTTTCCGCCGAGGCTACGAGCAGTACTTC. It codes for CASSFRRGYEQYF.